This T cell receptor beta chain came from a study of cytomegalovirus exposure and HLA in healthy donors. The primer mix had 60 Vbeta and 13 Jbeta primers. The method was immunoSEQ multiplex PCR; TCRdb's version includes in-frame clones alone and lacks a portion of them. The sample carries 66,000 or so clones, roughly 90% recorded once. Trimming shortened V by 1 base and J by 5 bases, and 8 bases separated the two germline ends. Germline CDR1 and CDR2: LNHNV and YYDKDF (reference sequence). CDR3 length: 13 residues. For this clone: Its antigen is as yet unknown.

Whole-study results and caveats: Most likely, a cluster of highly shared sequence variants arose as a sequencing artifact. Data from an earlier analysis indicated that most TCR beta V segments were productive either about 87% or about 30% of the time. In a later analysis, HLA-associated TCR beta chains were more clonally expanded than equally common others.

At sampling all donors were nominally healthy, likely with unrecorded immune exposures. This clonotype originated in a man between 25 and 39 years old in good health and CMV-seropositive. V gene TRBV15 combines with J gene TRBJ2-5; TRBD1 is a possible D gene (6 bases). Sequencing was done on a sample of PBMCs. The CDR3 is CATSRVQGETQYF. DNA of the CDR3: TGTGCCACCAGCAGAGTACAGGGTGAGACCCAGTACTTC.